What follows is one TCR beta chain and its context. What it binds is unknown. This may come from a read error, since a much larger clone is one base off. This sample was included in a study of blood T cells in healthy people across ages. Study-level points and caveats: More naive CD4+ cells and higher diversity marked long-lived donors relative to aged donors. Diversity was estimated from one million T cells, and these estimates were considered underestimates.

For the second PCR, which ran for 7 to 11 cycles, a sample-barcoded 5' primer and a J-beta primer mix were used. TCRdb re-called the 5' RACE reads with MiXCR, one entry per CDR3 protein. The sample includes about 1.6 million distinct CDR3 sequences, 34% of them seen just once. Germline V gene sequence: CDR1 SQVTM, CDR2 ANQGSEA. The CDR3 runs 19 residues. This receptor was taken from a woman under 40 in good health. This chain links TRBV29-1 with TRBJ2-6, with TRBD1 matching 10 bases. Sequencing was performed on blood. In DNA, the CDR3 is TGCAGCGTTGGTGGGTTTGCGGGACAGGGGACCTCTGGGGCCAACGTCCGGACTTTC. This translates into CSVGGFAGQGTSGANVRTF.